Presented here are 17 T cell receptor beta chains from one specimen sequenced in a study of cytotoxic CD8 clonotypes in ibrutinib-treated CLL. TCRdb's copy holds only in-frame clones and misses some; the assay was immunoSEQ multiplex PCR. The sample shows under 50,000 clones, about 70% of them seen only once. Here the sequenced sample was PBMCs, taken at disease progression, from a patient treated with ibrutinib. Receptor source: a human donor with chronic lymphocytic leukemia.

This clone appeared a single time. The chain carries TRBV15 and TRBJ1-3; D call uncertain. Germline V CDR1 and CDR2: LNHNV, YYDKDF (reference sequence). The CDR3 has 15 residues. The V gene lost 5 bases and the J gene lost 1 base, with 12 bases spanning the gap. The CDR3 sequence is CATSPARWSGNTIYF. Written as DNA, the CDR3 is TGTGCCACCAGCCCAGCCCGTTGGTCTGGAAACACCATATATTTT.

V is TRBV19 and J is TRBJ1-4, with TRBD1 matching 7 bases. Trimming took 7 bases from V and 15 from J; bases not matched to a gene: 8. CDR3 length: 11 amino acids. Per germline, CDR1 LNHDA and CDR2 SQIVND (reference sequence). This CDR3 is CASTGGLVLFF. The CDR3 DNA sequence: TGTGCCAGTACAGGGGGGCTGGTTTTGTTTTTT.

This clone was seen a handful of times. The chain carries TRBV7-2 and TRBJ1-3, with D possibly matching TRBD1 (5 bases). V lost 5 bases and J lost 0, with 8 bases in between. Germline assignment: CDR1 SGHTA and CDR2 FQGNSA. The CDR3 length is 14 residues. The CDR3 region has the DNA TGTGCCAGCAGCCCCGGGGGCTCTGGAAACACCATATATTTT. Amino acids: CASSPGGSGNTIYF.

The chain carries TRBV5-6 and TRBJ1-4; 9 nucleotides match TRBD1. Germline V CDR1 and CDR2: SGHDT, YYEEEE. With V trimmed by 3 bases and J by 7 bases, 10 bases remained unmatched. The CDR3 sequence is 16 residues long. The CDR3 DNA sequence: TGTGCCAGCAGCTCTGAATGGACAGGGGTGGGTGAAAAACTGTTTTTT. Protein: CASSSEWTGVGEKLFF.

The chain uses TRBV27 and TRBJ2-5, with D possibly being TRBD2 (6 bases). This CDR3 comprises 15 residues. Looked up from germline, CDR1 is MNHEY and CDR2 is SMNVEV (reference sequence). V was cut by 5 bases and J by 4 bases, with 17 bases left in between. DNA of the CDR3: TGTGCCAGCAGTCTCTATAGGGCGGAGGGAGAGACCCAGTACTTC. It yields the protein CASSLYRAEGETQYF.

The rearrangement uses TRBV7-9 and TRBJ2-5, with no clear D. Looked up from germline, CDR1 is SEHNR and CDR2 is FQNEAQ (reference sequence). CDR3 length equals 15 residues. Trimming stripped 5 bases from V and 1 base from J, with 14 bases between. This chain's CDR3 is CASSPSVEFQETQYF. The CDR3 DNA is TGTGCCAGCAGCCCCAGTGTTGAGTTCCAAGAGACCCAGTACTTC.

The chain recombines TRBV19 with TRBJ2-2; D perhaps matches TRBD2 (6 bases). Trimming took 3 bases from V and 4 from J, leaving 9 bases between them. CDR1 and CDR2 from the germline V gene are LNHDA and SQIVND (reference sequence). There are 14 residues in the CDR3. This CDR3 is CASSMIGSTGELFF. The CDR3 DNA reads as TGTGCCAGTAGTATGATCGGGAGCACCGGGGAGCTGTTTTTT. The full variable domain, its missing parts supplied by reference TRBV19 and TRBJ2-2, is DGGITQSPKYLFRKEGQNVTLSCEQNLNHDAMYWYRQDPGQGLRLIYYSQIVNDFQKGDIAEGYSVSREKKESFPLTVTSAQKNPTAFYLCASSMIGSTGELFFGEGSRLTVL.

The J gene is TRBJ2-6, the V gene TRBV7-9; D gene unclear. Germline CDR1 and CDR2: SEHNR and FQNEAQ (reference sequence). The CDR3 is 13 residues long. The germline V and J ends were trimmed by 5 bases and 2 bases, with 4 bases remaining between them. The DNA for the CDR3 is TGTGCCAGCAGCCTAACTGGGGCCAACGTCCTGACTTTC. This gives the protein CASSLTGANVLTF.

This clone was seen a few times. The junction departs from germline at one end; a sequencing error may be responsible. CDR3 nucleotide sequence: TGTGCCAGCAGCCCGCGGCGTAGCACGGATACGCAGTATTTT. It is translated as CASSPRRSTDTQYF. V usage is TRBV7-3 and J usage is TRBJ2-3; D gene uncertain. CDR1 and CDR2 (germline): SGHTA, FQGTGA. The CDR3 is 14 residues long.

The rearrangement joins TRBV7-2 to TRBJ2-1, with 7 nucleotides matching TRBD1. Germline loops: CDR1 SGHTA, CDR2 FQGNSA. The length of the CDR3 is 15 residues. Trimming at V came to 10 bases and at J to 10 bases, leaving 19 bases not matched to a gene. The CDR3 loop is CAIQLPEVRGLEQFF. DNA of the CDR3: TGTGCCATCCAATTACCGGAGGTCAGGGGGTTAGAGCAGTTCTTC. Variable domain in full (rest from reference TRBV7-2 and TRBJ2-1): GAGVSQSPSNKVTEKGKDVELRCDPISGHTALYWYRQSLGQGLEFLIYFQGNSAPDKSGLPSDRFSAERTGGSVSTLTIQRTQQEDSAVYLCAIQLPEVRGLEQFFGPGTRLTVL.

There are a few counts of this clone. The chain has TRBV30 and TRBJ1-5; possible D gene TRBD1, 5 bases. Germline V CDR1 and CDR2: GTSNPN, SVGIG (reference sequence). This CDR3 contains 15 residues. Trimming cost V 0 bases and J 6 bases, with 15 bases left between them. As DNA, the CDR3 is TGTGCCTGGAGTGTCGGTATCCAGGGAAGTCAGCCCCAGCATTTT. As protein: CAWSVGIQGSQPQHF. Looking up the rest from reference TRBV30 and TRBJ1-5 gives the full variable domain: SQTIHQWPATLVQPVGSPLSLECTVEGTSNPNLYWYRQAAGRGLQLLFYSVGIGQISSEVPQNLSASRPQDRQFILSSKKLLLSDSGFYLCAWSVGIQGSQPQHFGDGTRLSIL.

This chain links TRBV27 with TRBJ1-5; tentative D call: TRBD1 (6 bases). V lost 3 bases, J lost 0 bases, and 15 bases lay in between. CDR3 size: 17 residues. Germline CDR1 MNHEY, CDR2 SMNVEV (reference sequence). The CDR3 reads CASSFGGARFSNQPQHF. The CDR3 DNA follows: TGTGCCAGCAGTTTTGGGGGCGCGAGGTTTAGCAATCAGCCCCAGCATTTT.

As for this clone: Other DNA sequences in the sample encode the same CDR3. The V gene is TRBV9, the J gene TRBJ2-2, with a tentative D call TRBD1 (6 bases). Germline CDR1 and CDR2: SGDLS and YYNGEE. CDR3 length equals 16 residues. With 2 bases removed from V and 2 bases from J, the gap between germline ends came to 13 bases. The CDR3 loop reads CASSVPGQLNTGELFF. The CDR3 region has the DNA TGTGCCAGCAGCGTCCCAGGACAGCTAAACACCGGGGAGCTGTTTTTT.

The CDR3 is CASSLAGDYNEQFF. The CDR3 region has the DNA TGTGCCAGCAGCTTAGCGGGGGATTACAATGAGCAGTTCTTC. The chain couples TRBV11-2 to TRBJ2-1, with D possibly TRBD2 on 6 matching bases. The CDR3 is made up of 14 amino acids. The germline V gene encodes CDR1 SGHAT and CDR2 FQNNGV. Trimming left V 1 base short and J 4 bases short, with 8 bases between.

Of note for this clone: One junction end does not reproduce the germline sequence, and a read error may be involved. The chain is built from TRBV7-7 and TRBJ2-1; 7 nucleotides align to TRBD1. The CDR3 has 16 residues. From germline, CDR1 is SSHAT and CDR2 FNYEAQ (reference sequence). This CDR3 reads CASSLLDRNSYNEQFF. The CDR3 region has the DNA TGTGCTAGCAGCTTGCTGGACAGGAACTCCTACAATGAGCAGTTCTTC.

V usage is TRBV7-2 and J usage is TRBJ1-3; the D gene is possibly TRBD1 (5 bases). This CDR3 has 16 amino acids. The germline gives CDR1 SGHTA, CDR2 FQGNSA. V was shortened by 1 base and J by 2 bases, with 12 bases between the two germline ends. The CDR3 is CASSLDSARAGNTIYF. The CDR3 bases are TGTGCCAGCAGCTTAGATTCGGCCAGGGCTGGAAACACCATATATTTT.

The J gene is TRBJ2-1, the V gene TRBV2; no clear D. V dropped 6 bases and J dropped 0 bases, with 9 bases sitting between them. Germline V gene data show CDR1 as SNHLY and CDR2 as FYNNEI. The CDR3 is made up of 14 amino acids. The CDR3 coding sequence is TGTGCCAGCAGGGTCGAGAGCTCCTACAATGAGCAGTTCTTC. It specifies CASRVESSYNEQFF.